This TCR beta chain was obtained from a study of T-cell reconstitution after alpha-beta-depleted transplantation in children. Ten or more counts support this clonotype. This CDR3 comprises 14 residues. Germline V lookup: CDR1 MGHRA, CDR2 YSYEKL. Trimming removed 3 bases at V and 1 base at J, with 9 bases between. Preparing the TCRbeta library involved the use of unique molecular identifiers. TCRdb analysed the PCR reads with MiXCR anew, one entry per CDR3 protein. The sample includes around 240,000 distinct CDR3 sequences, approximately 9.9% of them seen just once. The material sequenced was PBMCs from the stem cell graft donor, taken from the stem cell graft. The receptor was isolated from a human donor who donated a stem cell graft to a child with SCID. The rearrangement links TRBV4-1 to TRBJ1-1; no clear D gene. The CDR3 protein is CASSHRVTNTEAFF. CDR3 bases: TGCGCCAGCAGCCATCGGGTCACGAACACTGAAGCTTTCTTT.